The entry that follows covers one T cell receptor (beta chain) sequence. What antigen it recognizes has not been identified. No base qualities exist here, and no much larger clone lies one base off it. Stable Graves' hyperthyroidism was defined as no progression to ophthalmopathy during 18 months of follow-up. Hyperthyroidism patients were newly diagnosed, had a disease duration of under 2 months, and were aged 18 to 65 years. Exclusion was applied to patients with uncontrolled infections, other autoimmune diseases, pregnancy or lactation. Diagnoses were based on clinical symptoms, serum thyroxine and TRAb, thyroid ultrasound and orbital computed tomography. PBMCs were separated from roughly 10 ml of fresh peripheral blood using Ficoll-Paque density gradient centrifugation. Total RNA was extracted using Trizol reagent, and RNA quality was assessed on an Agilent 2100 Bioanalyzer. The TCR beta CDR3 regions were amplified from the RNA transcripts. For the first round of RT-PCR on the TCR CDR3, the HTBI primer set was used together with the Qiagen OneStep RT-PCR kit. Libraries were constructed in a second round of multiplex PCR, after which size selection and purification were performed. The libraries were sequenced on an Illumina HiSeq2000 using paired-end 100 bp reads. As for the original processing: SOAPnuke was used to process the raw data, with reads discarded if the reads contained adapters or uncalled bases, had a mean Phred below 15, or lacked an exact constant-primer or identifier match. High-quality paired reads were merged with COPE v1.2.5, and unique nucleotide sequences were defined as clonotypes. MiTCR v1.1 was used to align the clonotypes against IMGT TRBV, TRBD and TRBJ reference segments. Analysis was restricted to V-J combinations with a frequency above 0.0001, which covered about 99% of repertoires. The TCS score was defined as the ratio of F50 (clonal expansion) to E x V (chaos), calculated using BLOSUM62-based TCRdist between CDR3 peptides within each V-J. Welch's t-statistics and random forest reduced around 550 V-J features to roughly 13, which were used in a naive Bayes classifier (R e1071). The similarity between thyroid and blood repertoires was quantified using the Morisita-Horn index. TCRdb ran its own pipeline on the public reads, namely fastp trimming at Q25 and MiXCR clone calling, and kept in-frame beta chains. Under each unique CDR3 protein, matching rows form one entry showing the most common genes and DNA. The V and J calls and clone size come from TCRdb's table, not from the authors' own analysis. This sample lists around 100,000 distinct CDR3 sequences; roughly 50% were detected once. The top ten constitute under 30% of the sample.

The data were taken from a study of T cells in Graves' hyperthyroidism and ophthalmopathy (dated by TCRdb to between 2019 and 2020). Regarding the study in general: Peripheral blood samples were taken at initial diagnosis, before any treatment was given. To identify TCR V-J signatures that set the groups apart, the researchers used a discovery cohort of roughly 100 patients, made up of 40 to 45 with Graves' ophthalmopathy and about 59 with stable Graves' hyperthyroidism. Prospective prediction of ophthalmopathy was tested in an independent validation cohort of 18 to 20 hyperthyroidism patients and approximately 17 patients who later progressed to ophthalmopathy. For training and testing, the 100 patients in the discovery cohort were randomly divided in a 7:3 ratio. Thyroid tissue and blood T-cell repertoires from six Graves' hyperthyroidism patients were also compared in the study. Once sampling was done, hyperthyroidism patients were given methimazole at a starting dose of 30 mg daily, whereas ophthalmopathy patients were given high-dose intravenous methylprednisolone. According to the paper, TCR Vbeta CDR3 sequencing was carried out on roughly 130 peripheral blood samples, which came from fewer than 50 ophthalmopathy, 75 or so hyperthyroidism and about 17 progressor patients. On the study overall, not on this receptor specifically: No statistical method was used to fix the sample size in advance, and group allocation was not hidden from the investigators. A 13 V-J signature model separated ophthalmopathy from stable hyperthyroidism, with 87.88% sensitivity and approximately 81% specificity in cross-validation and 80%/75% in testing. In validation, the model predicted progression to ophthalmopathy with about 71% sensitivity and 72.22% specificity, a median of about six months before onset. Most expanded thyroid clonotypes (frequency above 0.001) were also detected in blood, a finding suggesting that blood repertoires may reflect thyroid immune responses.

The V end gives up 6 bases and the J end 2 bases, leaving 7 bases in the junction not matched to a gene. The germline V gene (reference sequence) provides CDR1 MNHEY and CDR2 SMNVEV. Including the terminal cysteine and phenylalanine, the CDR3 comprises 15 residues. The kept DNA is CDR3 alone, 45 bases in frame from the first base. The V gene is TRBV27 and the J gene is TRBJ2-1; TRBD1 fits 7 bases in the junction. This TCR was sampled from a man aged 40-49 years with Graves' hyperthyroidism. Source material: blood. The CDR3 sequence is CASRKRQGAYNEQFF. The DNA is TGTGCCAGCAGGAAAAGACAGGGCGCCTACAATGAGCAGTTCTTC.